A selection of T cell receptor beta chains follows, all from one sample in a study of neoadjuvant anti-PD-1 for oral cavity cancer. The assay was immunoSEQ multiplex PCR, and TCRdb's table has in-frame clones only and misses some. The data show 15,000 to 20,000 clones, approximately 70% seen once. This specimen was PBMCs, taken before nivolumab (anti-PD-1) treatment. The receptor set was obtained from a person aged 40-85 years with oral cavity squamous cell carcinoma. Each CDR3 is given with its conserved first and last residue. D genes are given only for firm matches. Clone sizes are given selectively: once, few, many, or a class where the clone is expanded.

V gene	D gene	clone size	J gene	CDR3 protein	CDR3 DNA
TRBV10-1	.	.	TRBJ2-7	CASSEGLRSEQYF	TGCGCCAGCAGTGAGGGCCTCAGGAGCGAGCAGTACTTC
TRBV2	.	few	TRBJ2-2	CASSSGQLAPGELFF	TGTGCCAGCAGTTCTGGACAGTTAGCCCCCGGGGAGCTGTTTTTT
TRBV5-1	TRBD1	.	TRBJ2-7	CASSLGQGFDEQYF	TGCGCCAGCAGCTTGGGACAGGGCTTTGACGAGCAGTACTTC
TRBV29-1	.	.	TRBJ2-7	CSVVRGEQYF	TGCAGCGTTGTGAGAGGAGAGCAGTACTTC
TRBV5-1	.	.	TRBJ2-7	CASSQLPDSDYEQYF	TGCGCCAGCAGCCAACTACCGGACTCGGATTACGAGCAGTACTTC
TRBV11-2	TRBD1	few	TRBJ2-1	CASSLTGTNEQFF	TGTGCCAGCAGCTTGACAGGGACCAATGAGCAGTTCTTC
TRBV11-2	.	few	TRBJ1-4	CASSLSYATNEKLFF	TGTGCCAGCAGCTTATCCTATGCAACTAATGAAAAACTGTTTTTT
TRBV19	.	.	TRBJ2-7	CASRPLDSYEQYF	TGTGCCAGTAGACCCCTTGACAGCTACGAGCAGTACTTC
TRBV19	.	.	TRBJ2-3	CASSIMGGRTQYF	TGTGCCAGTAGTATAATGGGGGGACGGACGCAGTATTTT
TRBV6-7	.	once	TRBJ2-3	CASSYGGADTQYF	TGTGCCAGCAGTTACGGTGGGGCGGATACGCAGTATTTT
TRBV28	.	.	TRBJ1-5	CASRMGNQPQHF	TGTGCCAGCAGGATGGGCAATCAGCCCCAGCATTTT
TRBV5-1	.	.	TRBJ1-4	CASSEVGGEKLFF	TGCGCCAGCAGTGAGGTGGGAGGAGAAAAACTGTTTTTT
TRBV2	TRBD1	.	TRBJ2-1	CASSERGTGGFEQFF	TGTGCCAGCAGTGAGAGGGGGACAGGGGGCTTTGAGCAGTTCTTC
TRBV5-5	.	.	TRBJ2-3	CASSLILGETDTQYF	TGTGCCAGCAGCTTGATACTGGGGGAGACAGATACGCAGTATTTT
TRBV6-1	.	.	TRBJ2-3	CASRVISTDTQYF	TGTGCCAGCAGAGTAATTAGCACAGATACGCAGTATTTT
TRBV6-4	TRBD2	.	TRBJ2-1	CASSDPSGRVSYNEQFF	TGTGCCAGCAGTGACCCCAGCGGGAGGGTATCCTACAATGAGCAGTTCTTC
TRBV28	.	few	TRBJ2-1	CASSRRQPGSNEQFF	TGTGCCAGCAGCCGGCGGCAGCCTGGATCTAATGAGCAGTTCTTC
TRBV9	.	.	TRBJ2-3	CASSPRGLSDTDTQYF	TGTGCCAGCAGCCCCCGGGGGTTGTCGGACACAGATACGCAGTATTTT
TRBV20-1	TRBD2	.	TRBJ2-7	CSGTSGYEQYF	TGCAGTGGGACTAGCGGCTACGAGCAGTACTTC
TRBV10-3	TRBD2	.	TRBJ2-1	CAIQAGGRGEQFF	TGTGCCATCCAAGCGGGAGGGCGGGGTGAGCAGTTCTTC
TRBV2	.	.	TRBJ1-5	CASSEQGPYSNQPQHF	TGTGCCAGCAGTGAACAGGGGCCATATAGCAATCAGCCCCAGCATTTT
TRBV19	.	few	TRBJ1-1	CASSIGQNTEAFF	TGTGCCAGTAGTATAGGACAGAACACTGAAGCTTTCTTT
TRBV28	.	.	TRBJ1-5	CASSENQPQHF	TGTGCCAGCAGCGAAAATCAGCCCCAGCATTTT
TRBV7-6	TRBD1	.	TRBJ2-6	CASSTDYRGFSSGANVLTF	TGTGCCAGCAGCACCGATTACAGGGGCTTTTCGTCTGGGGCCAACGTCCTGACTTTC
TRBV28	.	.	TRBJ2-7	CASSPPTALREQYF	TGTGCCAGCAGCCCCCCGACAGCCCTCAGGGAGCAGTACTTC
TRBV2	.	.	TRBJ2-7	CASSALASSSYEQYF	TGTGCCAGCAGCGCCTTAGCTTCCAGCTCCTACGAGCAGTACTTC
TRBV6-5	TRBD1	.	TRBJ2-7	CASRPRGNSYEQYF	TGTGCCAGCAGGCCCAGGGGGAACTCCTACGAGCAGTACTTC
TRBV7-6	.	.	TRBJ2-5	CASRPTGASNQETQYF	TGTGCCAGCAGACCTACAGGAGCCTCAAACCAAGAGACCCAGTACTTC
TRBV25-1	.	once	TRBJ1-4	CASSEWNGEKLFF	TGTGCCAGCAGTGAATGGAACGGCGAAAAACTGTTTTTT
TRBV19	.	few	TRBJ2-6	CASTHGPRAGANVLTF	TGTGCCAGTACCCATGGACCAAGGGCCGGGGCCAACGTCCTGACTTTC
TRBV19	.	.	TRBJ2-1	CASSKGGSSYNEQFF	TGTGCCAGTAGTAAGGGTGGCAGCTCCTACAATGAGCAGTTCTTC
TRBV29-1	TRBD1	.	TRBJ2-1	CSVVPGQGRGTYNEQFF	TGCAGCGTTGTCCCGGGACAGGGTCGGGGTACCTACAATGAGCAGTTCTTC
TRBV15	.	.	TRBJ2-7	CATSKTDNTYEQYF	TGTGCCACCAGCAAGACAGACAATACCTACGAGCAGTACTTC
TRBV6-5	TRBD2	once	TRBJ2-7	CASSYEREATYEQYF	TGTGCCAGCAGTTACGAGCGGGAGGCCACCTACGAGCAGTACTTC
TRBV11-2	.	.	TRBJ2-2	CASSLAGMNTGELFF	TGTGCCAGCAGCTTGGCGGGGATGAACACCGGGGAGCTGTTTTTT
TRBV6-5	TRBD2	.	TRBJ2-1	CASSLTSGMEYNEQFF	TGTGCCAGCAGTTTGACTAGCGGGATGGAATACAATGAGCAGTTCTTC
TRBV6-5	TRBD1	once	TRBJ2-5	CASSYTGTGDGTQYF	TGTGCCAGCAGTTACACCGGGACAGGGGATGGGACCCAGTACTTC
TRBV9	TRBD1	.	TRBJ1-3	CASSVVPDRGNTIYF	TGTGCCAGCAGCGTAGTCCCGGACAGGGGTAACACCATATATTTT
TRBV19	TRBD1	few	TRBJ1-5	CASTTGGWNQPQHF	TGTGCCAGTACCACAGGGGGTTGGAATCAGCCCCAGCATTTT
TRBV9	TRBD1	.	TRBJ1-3	CASSDRQGTTSGNTIYF	TGTGCCAGCAGCGACCGACAGGGAACCACCTCTGGAAACACCATATATTTT
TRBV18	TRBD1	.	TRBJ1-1	CASSPPGTGVTEAFF	TGTGCCAGCTCACCCCCCGGGACAGGGGTCACTGAAGCTTTCTTT
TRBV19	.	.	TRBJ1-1	CASSISPQGTEAFF	TGTGCCAGTAGTATTAGCCCCCAGGGCACTGAAGCTTTCTTT
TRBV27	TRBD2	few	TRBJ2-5	CASRGLAAQETQYF	TGTGCCAGCAGGGGACTAGCGGCCCAAGAGACCCAGTACTTC
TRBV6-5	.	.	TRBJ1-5	CASSYSENQPQHF	TGTGCCAGCAGTTACTCGGAAAATCAGCCCCAGCATTTT
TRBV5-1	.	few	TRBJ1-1	CASRKRQENTEAFF	TGCGCCAGCCGTAAGCGACAAGAGAACACTGAAGCTTTCTTT
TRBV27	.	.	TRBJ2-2	CASSLSSRAAVQSGELFF	TGTGCCAGCAGTTTATCCTCACGAGCGGCAGTTCAAAGCGGGGAGCTGTTTTTT
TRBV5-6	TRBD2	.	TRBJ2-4	CASSSKGTSGRRDIQYF	TGTGCCAGCAGCTCAAAAGGGACTAGCGGGAGAAGGGACATTCAGTACTTC
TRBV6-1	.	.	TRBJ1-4	CASSEHKEKLFF	TGTGCCAGCAGTGAGCACAAAGAAAAACTGTTTTTT
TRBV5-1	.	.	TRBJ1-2	CASSSEFPYGYTF	TGCGCCAGCAGCTCAGAGTTTCCCTATGGCTACACCTTC
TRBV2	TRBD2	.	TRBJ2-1	CAADKREGGEQFF	TGTGCCGCCGATAAGCGGGAGGGGGGGGAGCAGTTCTTC
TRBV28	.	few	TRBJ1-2	CASSPDSLYGYTF	TGTGCCAGCAGTCCTGACAGTCTCTATGGCTACACCTTC
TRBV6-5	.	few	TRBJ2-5	CASSYVRERGTQYF	TGTGCCAGCAGTTACGTCCGGGAGCGCGGGACCCAGTACTTC
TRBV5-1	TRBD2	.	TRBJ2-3	CASSLALAGETDTQYF	TGCGCCAGCAGCTTGGCACTAGCGGGAGAAACAGATACGCAGTATTTT
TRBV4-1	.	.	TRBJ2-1	CASSQGQTYNEQFF	TGCGCCAGCAGCCAAGGACAGACTTACAATGAGCAGTTCTTC
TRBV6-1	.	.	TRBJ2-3	CASRDGRTQYF	TGTGCCAGCAGAGATGGGAGAACGCAGTATTTT
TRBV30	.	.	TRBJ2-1	CAWSVPSEQFF	TGTGCCTGGAGTGTACCGAGCGAGCAGTTCTTC
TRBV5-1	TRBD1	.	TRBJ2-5	CASSFTGARQETQYF	TGCGCCAGCAGCTTCACAGGGGCTAGACAAGAGACCCAGTACTTC